The 8 T cell receptor beta chains below all came from one sample that was sequenced in a study of metastatic and nonmetastatic thyroid tumors. TCRdb re-called the PCR reads via MiXCR. Of about 15,000 clones in the sample, roughly 20% were seen once. Prior to thyroid surgery, none of the patients had received any treatment. Sequenced sample: blood. These receptor sequences come from a female donor with papillary thyroid cancer or a benign thyroid nodule (not recorded which). Some clones in this sample may be carry-over from other donors' samples.

This clone occurred a few times. The chain employs TRBV6-2 or TRBV6-3 and TRBJ2-3; D possibly uses TRBD1 or TRBD2 (7 bases each). Germline CDR1 is MNHEY and CDR2 is SVGEGT. V was shortened by 5 bases and J by 11 bases, with 23 bases between the two germline ends. This CDR3 comprises 15 residues. The chain's CDR3 is CASSSPGLQGKGQYF. CDR3 DNA sequence: TGTGCCAGCAGTAGCCCGGGACTACAGGGGAAAGGGCAGTATTTT.

This clone counts as medium-sized. The rearrangement joins TRBV6-4 to TRBJ2-7; 9 bases are a match to TRBD2. J gave up 4 bases and V 3 bases, and 7 bases lay outside the gene matches. The CDR3 is made up of 15 amino acids. Germline CDR1 and CDR2: MRHNA and SNTAGT. The CDR3 here is CASSEGIAGEYEQYF. In DNA form, the CDR3 reads TGTGCCAGCAGTGAAGGAATAGCGGGAGAGTACGAGCAGTACTTC.

The table lists this clone with a few counts. The chain employs TRBV5-4 and TRBJ2-3; D is unresolved. CDR1 is SGHNT, CDR2 YYREEE, per germline (reference sequence). CDR3 length: 14 amino acids. V gave up 0 bases and J gave up 7 bases, with 12 bases separating them. CDR3 sequence: CASSLGGIIHTQYF. The CDR3 coding sequence is TGTGCCAGCAGCTTGGGGGGAATTATACATACGCAGTATTTT.

This clone was seen at least ten times. This chain links TRBV2 with TRBJ1-1; unclear D gene. The V end lost 5 bases, the J end lost 0 bases, and 10 bases lay between the germline ends. This CDR3 comprises 14 residues. The germline V gene encodes CDR1 SNHLY and CDR2 FYNNEI. CDR3: CASSRGEMNTEAFF. CDR3 nucleotide sequence: TGTGCCAGCAGTCGCGGGGAGATGAACACTGAAGCTTTCTTT.

The sample holds many counts of this clone. V gene TRBV5-6 combines with J gene TRBJ1-1; D possibly corresponds to TRBD1 (5 bases). V was trimmed by 5 bases and J by 4 bases, leaving 12 bases between them. CDR3 size: 13 residues. From germline, CDR1 is SGHDT and CDR2 YYEEEE. The CDR3 here is CASSAQVITEAFF. CDR3 nucleotide sequence: TGTGCCAGCAGTGCACAGGTCATCACTGAAGCTTTCTTT.

This clone was seen a few times. The chain is built from TRBV6-1 and TRBJ2-1; D gene uncertain. With 5 bases removed from V and 10 bases from J, the gap between germline ends came to 15 bases. Germline values: CDR1 MNHNS, CDR2 SASEGT. The CDR3 loop spans 13 amino acids. Here the CDR3 DNA reads TGTGCCAGCAGTAGTCTACGGGCAGTCGAGCAGTTCTTC. Encoded protein: CASSSLRAVEQFF.

This clone is judged medium-sized. The chain recombines TRBV6-2 or TRBV6-3 with TRBJ2-5; D not certain. Germline V gene lookup returns CDR1 MNHEY and CDR2 SVGEGT. V lost 4 bases and J 3 bases, leaving 18 bases between the germline ends. The CDR3 totals 16 residues. CDR3 DNA: TGTGCCAGCAGTTTATCACATGACGGCCCCAAAGAGACCCAGTACTTC. Translating it yields CASSLSHDGPKETQYF.

The CDR3 DNA follows: TGTGCCAGCAGTTACTCGCGGCAGTCCTACGAGCAGTACTTC. Translation gives CASSYSRQSYEQYF. The chain is built from TRBV6-5 and TRBJ2-7; D is unclear. The CDR3 covers 14 residues. The germline gives CDR1 MNHEY, CDR2 SVGAGI. Trimming pared 0 bases from V and 1 base from J, leaving 7 bases between.